This TCR beta chain was sequenced for a study of lymphopenia after photon versus proton radiotherapy. General study findings and limits: After the lymphocyte nadir, photon-treated repertoires showed oligoclonal expansion, especially of CD8+ Temra cells.

This CDR3 has 17 amino acids. Trimming removed 1 base from V and 0 bases from J; junction bases left unmatched: 7. Germline-derived CDR1 and CDR2 are LNHNV and YYDKDF (reference sequence). A note on this clone: What it binds is unknown.

Method: immunoSEQ multiplex PCR; TCRdb's copy keeps in-frame clones and lacks some. The sample yields tens of thousands of clones, roughly 87% seen once. The V and J genes are TRBV15 and TRBJ2-7, with 9 bases that match TRBD2. The specimen comprised peripheral blood, sampled from a patient treated with proton-based radiotherapy. The sequence came from a woman aged 60-70 years with cholangiocarcinoma. Some clones in this sample may be carry-over from other donors' samples. The CDR3 protein is CATSRGLAVSSSYEQYF. DNA of the CDR3: TGTGCCACCAGCAGAGGACTAGCGGTCTCCAGCTCCTACGAGCAGTACTTC.